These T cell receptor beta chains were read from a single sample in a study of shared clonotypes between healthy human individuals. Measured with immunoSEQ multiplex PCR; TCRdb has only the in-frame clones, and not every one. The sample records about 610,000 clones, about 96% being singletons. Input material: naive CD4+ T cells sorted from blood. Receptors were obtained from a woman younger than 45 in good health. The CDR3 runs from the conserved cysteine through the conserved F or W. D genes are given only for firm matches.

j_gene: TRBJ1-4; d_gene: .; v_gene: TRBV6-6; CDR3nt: TGTGCCAGCAGTTACGGGGCAGAAAAACTGTTTTTT; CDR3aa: CASSYGAEKLFF
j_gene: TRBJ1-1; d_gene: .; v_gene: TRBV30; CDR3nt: TGTGCCCGGTCCCGAGGGCTGAACACTGAAGCTTTCTTT; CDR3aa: CARSRGLNTEAFF
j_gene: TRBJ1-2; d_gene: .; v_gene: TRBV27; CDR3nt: TGTGCCAGCAGTTCGGCTGGGGAAGGGAGCTATGGCTACACCTTC; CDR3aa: CASSSAGEGSYGYTF
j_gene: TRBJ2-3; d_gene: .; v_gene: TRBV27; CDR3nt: TGTGCCAGCAGCAAACGACCGGGGCCAAAAGATACGCAGTATTTT; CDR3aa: CASSKRPGPKDTQYF
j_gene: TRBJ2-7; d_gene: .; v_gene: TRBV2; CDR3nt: TGTGCCAGCAGTGGACGGGACTTAGCCTACGAGCAGTACTTC; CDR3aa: CASSGRDLAYEQYF
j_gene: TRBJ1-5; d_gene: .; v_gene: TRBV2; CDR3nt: TGTGCCAGCAGGACTACAGGGAGGGAGCAGCCCCAGCATTTT; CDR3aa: CASRTTGREQPQHF
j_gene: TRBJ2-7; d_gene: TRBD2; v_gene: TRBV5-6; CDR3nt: TGTGCCAGCAGCCCCCACAGGCTAGCGGGGTTCTCCTACGAGCAGTACTTC; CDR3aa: CASSPHRLAGFSYEQYF
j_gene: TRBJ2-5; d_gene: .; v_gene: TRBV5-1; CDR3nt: TGCGCCAGCAGCTTGAGTGGCAGGACTCCGGAGACCCAGTACTTC; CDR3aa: CASSLSGRTPETQYF
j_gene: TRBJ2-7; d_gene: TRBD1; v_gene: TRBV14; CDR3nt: TGTGCCAGCAGCCAAGACGACAGGGCCTACGAGCAGTACTTC; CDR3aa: CASSQDDRAYEQYF
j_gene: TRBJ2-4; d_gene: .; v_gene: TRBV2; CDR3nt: TGTGCCAGCAGTGAGGGACTAGCCAAAAACATTCAGTACTTC; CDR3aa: CASSEGLAKNIQYF
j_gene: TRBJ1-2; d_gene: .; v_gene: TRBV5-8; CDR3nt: TGTGCCAGCGGAGATGACGGCTATGGCTACACCTTC; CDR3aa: CASGDDGYGYTF
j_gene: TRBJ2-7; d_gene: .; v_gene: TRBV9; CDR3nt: TGTGCCAGCAGCGTAGTTGGTAGCTCCTACGAGCAGTACTTC; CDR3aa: CASSVVGSSYEQYF